These T cell receptor beta chains were read from a single sample in a study of post-analysis software for immune sequencing data. TCRdb passed the PCR reads through MiXCR, listing each CDR3 protein once. The sample contains approximately 770,000 distinct CDR3 sequences, 40% to 55% of which appear only once. Sequenced sample: blood. The receptors come from a girl between 5 and 17 years old with multiple sclerosis. The CDR3 runs from the conserved cysteine through the conserved F or W. A D gene is named only where the DNA matches it firmly. Clone size is not always given. Where it is, it says once, few, many or a class for expanded clones.

len: 17; v_gene: TRBV27; abundance: NA; j_gene: TRBJ2-7; d_gene: TRBD2; CDR3nt: TGTGCCAGCAGTTCCTCCTTAGGAGCGGGAGCAGTCAACGAGCAGTACTTC; CDR3aa: CASSSSLGAGAVNEQYF
len: 15; v_gene: TRBV29-1; abundance: NA; j_gene: TRBJ1-2; d_gene: NA; CDR3nt: TGCAGCGTTGAAGAAACACCGCTAGCTAACTATGGCTACACCTTC; CDR3aa: CSVEETPLANYGYTF
len: 14; v_gene: TRBV11-1; abundance: few; j_gene: TRBJ1-1; d_gene: NA; CDR3nt: TGTGCCAGCAGCCCCTTAAAAATGAACACTGAAGCTTTCTTT; CDR3aa: CASSPLKMNTEAFF
len: 15; v_gene: TRBV4-3; abundance: NA; j_gene: TRBJ2-7; d_gene: TRBD2; CDR3nt: TGCGCCAGCAGCCAAGAAAACGGGAGGTCCTACGAGCAGTACTTC; CDR3aa: CASSQENGRSYEQYF
len: 13; v_gene: TRBV5-6; abundance: few; j_gene: TRBJ2-1; d_gene: NA; CDR3nt: TGTGCCAGCAGCTTGGTAAACCCGAATGAGCAGTTCTTC; CDR3aa: CASSLVNPNEQFF
len: 13; v_gene: TRBV6-5; abundance: NA; j_gene: TRBJ2-7; d_gene: NA; CDR3nt: TGTGCCAGCAGTTACGGCGACGTCTACGAGCAGTACTTC; CDR3aa: CASSYGDVYEQYF
len: 19; v_gene: TRBV20-1; abundance: NA; j_gene: TRBJ2-3; d_gene: TRBD2; CDR3nt: TGCAGTGCAAAGGCCACTCGCCACAGACTAGCGGGACTAACAGATACGCAGTATTTT; CDR3aa: CSAKATRHRLAGLTDTQYF
len: 17; v_gene: TRBV28; abundance: few; j_gene: TRBJ2-3; d_gene: TRBD1; CDR3nt: TGTGCCAGCAGCTTAGAACGGGGACAGGGGGAAACAGATACGCAGTATTTT; CDR3aa: CASSLERGQGETDTQYF
len: 12; v_gene: TRBV6-6; abundance: NA; j_gene: TRBJ2-7; d_gene: NA; CDR3nt: TGTGCCAGCCGACAGGAGCCCTACGAGCAGTACTTC; CDR3aa: CASRQEPYEQYF
len: 14; v_gene: TRBV28; abundance: few; j_gene: TRBJ2-2; d_gene: TRBD1; CDR3nt: TGTGCCAGCTGGGGACAGGAGAACACCGGGGAGCTGTTTTTT; CDR3aa: CASWGQENTGELFF
len: 14; v_gene: TRBV29-1; abundance: few; j_gene: TRBJ2-1; d_gene: TRBD1; CDR3nt: TGCAGCGTCGGACAGGGGGGCTCCTACAATGAGCAGTTCTTC; CDR3aa: CSVGQGGSYNEQFF
len: 14; v_gene: TRBV20-1; abundance: NA; j_gene: TRBJ1-2; d_gene: TRBD1; CDR3nt: TGCAGTGCTCTTAGACAGGGGCCTAACTATGGCTACACCTTC; CDR3aa: CSALRQGPNYGYTF
len: 15; v_gene: TRBV4-3; abundance: NA; j_gene: TRBJ2-1; d_gene: NA; CDR3nt: TGCGCCAGCAGCCAAGACGGGGATTCCTACAATGAGCAGTTCTTC; CDR3aa: CASSQDGDSYNEQFF
len: 15; v_gene: TRBV6-5; abundance: few; j_gene: TRBJ2-7; d_gene: NA; CDR3nt: TGTGCCAGCAGTTACTCTTCAGGGCTCTCCTACGAGCAGTACTTC; CDR3aa: CASSYSSGLSYEQYF
len: 15; v_gene: TRBV5-1; abundance: NA; j_gene: TRBJ2-7; d_gene: TRBD1; CDR3nt: TGCGCCAGCAGCCTTGGGCAGGGGGCTGTCTACGAGCAGTACTTC; CDR3aa: CASSLGQGAVYEQYF
len: 14; v_gene: TRBV5-1; abundance: few; j_gene: TRBJ2-3; d_gene: TRBD1; CDR3nt: TGCGCCAGCAGCTCGGCGACAGGGGCAGATACGCAGTATTTT; CDR3aa: CASSSATGADTQYF
len: 17; v_gene: TRBV20-1; abundance: few; j_gene: TRBJ2-1; d_gene: TRBD2; CDR3nt: TGCAGTGCTAGTTCTAGCGGGAGGTCCGGGTCCTACAATGAGCAGTTCTTC; CDR3aa: CSASSSGRSGSYNEQFF
len: 15; v_gene: TRBV6-5; abundance: NA; j_gene: TRBJ1-4; d_gene: NA; CDR3nt: TGTGCCAGCAGTTCTAGGGCTGCAACTAATGAAAAACTGTTTTTT; CDR3aa: CASSSRAATNEKLFF
len: 12; v_gene: TRBV12-3/TRBV12-4; abundance: few; j_gene: TRBJ2-5; d_gene: NA; CDR3nt: TGTGCCAGCAGCTTGACACAAGAGGCCCAGTACTTC; CDR3aa: CASSLTQEAQYF
len: 17; v_gene: TRBV4-3; abundance: NA; j_gene: TRBJ2-3; d_gene: NA; CDR3nt: TGCGCCAGCAGCTCTGAACCCCCGGGAACGAGCACAGATACGCAGTATTTT; CDR3aa: CASSSEPPGTSTDTQYF
len: 12; v_gene: TRBV11-1; abundance: NA; j_gene: TRBJ2-7; d_gene: NA; CDR3nt: TGTGCCAGCAGCCCCGGAGGGGCAATGCAGTACTTC; CDR3aa: CASSPGGAMQYF
len: 14; v_gene: TRBV20-1; abundance: NA; j_gene: TRBJ2-7; d_gene: NA; CDR3nt: TGCAGTGCAACTAAGAGGGTAGAAGGGAGCGAGCAGTACTTC; CDR3aa: CSATKRVEGSEQYF
len: 13; v_gene: TRBV20-1; abundance: NA; j_gene: TRBJ2-7; d_gene: TRBD1; CDR3nt: TGCAGTGCTAAGTTTGGACAGGGAGGCGAGCAGTACTTC; CDR3aa: CSAKFGQGGEQYF
len: 13; v_gene: TRBV10-3; abundance: NA; j_gene: TRBJ1-1; d_gene: TRBD1; CDR3nt: TGTGCCATCAGGCGGACAGGGAACACTGAAGCTTTCTTT; CDR3aa: CAIRRTGNTEAFF
len: 13; v_gene: TRBV6-5; abundance: few; j_gene: TRBJ2-3; d_gene: NA; CDR3nt: TGTGCCAGCCGGGACATCCGAGGAGATACGCAGTATTTT; CDR3aa: CASRDIRGDTQYF
len: 17; v_gene: TRBV29-1; abundance: NA; j_gene: TRBJ2-5; d_gene: NA; CDR3nt: TGCAGCGTTGAAGATCTTGTGGCGGTCCCCGCCCAAGAGACCCAGTACTTC; CDR3aa: CSVEDLVAVPAQETQYF
len: 13; v_gene: TRBV20-1; abundance: NA; j_gene: TRBJ2-3; d_gene: TRBD1; CDR3nt: TGCAGTGAGGACAGGCCTAGCACAGATACGCAGTATTTT; CDR3aa: CSEDRPSTDTQYF
len: 12; v_gene: TRBV24-1; abundance: NA; j_gene: TRBJ2-1; d_gene: TRBD1; CDR3nt: TGTGCCACCGGGGACAGCTACAATGAGCAGTTCTTC; CDR3aa: CATGDSYNEQFF
len: 12; v_gene: TRBV12-3/TRBV12-4; abundance: NA; j_gene: TRBJ1-5; d_gene: NA; CDR3nt: TGTGCCAGCAGTTCCCTCAGGGGGCCCCAGCATTTT; CDR3aa: CASSSLRGPQHF
len: 15; v_gene: TRBV5-6; abundance: few; j_gene: TRBJ2-3; d_gene: TRBD1; CDR3nt: TGTGCCAGCAGCACCCGACAGGGGGTTTATTCGCCGCAGTATTTT; CDR3aa: CASSTRQGVYSPQYF
len: 18; v_gene: TRBV28; abundance: NA; j_gene: TRBJ2-3; d_gene: NA; CDR3nt: TGTGCCAGCAGTTTATCCCCCCCGGGGGTCCCTAGCACAGATACGCAGTATTTT; CDR3aa: CASSLSPPGVPSTDTQYF
len: 14; v_gene: TRBV18; abundance: once; j_gene: TRBJ2-1; d_gene: TRBD1; CDR3nt: TGTGCCAGCTCACCAAAGGACAGGTACAATGAGCAGTTCTTC; CDR3aa: CASSPKDRYNEQFF
len: 17; v_gene: TRBV7-9; abundance: NA; j_gene: TRBJ1-2; d_gene: TRBD1; CDR3nt: TGTGCCAGCAGCCCCGGACAGGAGACGAGAGCTAACTATGGCTGCACCTTC; CDR3aa: CASSPGQETRANYGCTF
len: 18; v_gene: TRBV18; abundance: few; j_gene: TRBJ2-3; d_gene: NA; CDR3nt: TGTGCCAGCTCACCACTTGGATCTGCCGGATCTAGCACAGATACGCAGTATTTT; CDR3aa: CASSPLGSAGSSTDTQYF
len: 16; v_gene: TRBV20-1; abundance: once; j_gene: TRBJ1-2; d_gene: NA; CDR3nt: TGCAGTGCTAGAGATGGCGGACGGGGGCGTGGCTATGGCTACACCTTC; CDR3aa: CSARDGGRGRGYGYTF
len: 14; v_gene: TRBV5-5; abundance: NA; j_gene: TRBJ2-5; d_gene: TRBD2; CDR3nt: TGTGCCAGCAACCTCCTAGCGGGAGAGGAGACCCAGTACTTC; CDR3aa: CASNLLAGEETQYF
len: 14; v_gene: TRBV6-5; abundance: few; j_gene: TRBJ2-7; d_gene: TRBD1; CDR3nt: TGTGCCAGCAGACGGACAGGGGGCTGGTTCGAGCAGTACTTC; CDR3aa: CASRRTGGWFEQYF
len: 11; v_gene: TRBV30; abundance: NA; j_gene: TRBJ2-1; d_gene: NA; CDR3nt: TGTGCCTGGGCGGGGTCGACTGAGCAGTTCTTC; CDR3aa: CAWAGSTEQFF
len: 14; v_gene: TRBV20-1; abundance: few; j_gene: TRBJ1-4; d_gene: NA; CDR3nt: TGCAGTGCCAAGACCGGACGGAACTATGAAAAACTGTTTTTT; CDR3aa: CSAKTGRNYEKLFF
len: 17; v_gene: TRBV7-2; abundance: NA; j_gene: TRBJ2-7; d_gene: TRBD2; CDR3nt: TGTGCCAGCAGCAAAAAGCGGGAGGCCGTTCTCTCCTACGAGCAGTACTTC; CDR3aa: CASSKKREAVLSYEQYF
len: 14; v_gene: TRBV12-3/TRBV12-4; abundance: NA; j_gene: TRBJ1-1; d_gene: NA; CDR3nt: TGTGCCAGCGGACACGTTTTGGTGAACACTGAAGCTTTCTTT; CDR3aa: CASGHVLVNTEAFF
len: 14; v_gene: TRBV2; abundance: NA; j_gene: TRBJ1-5; d_gene: NA; CDR3nt: TGTGCCAGCAGTGACCGGGACCTCAATCAGCCCCAGCATTTT; CDR3aa: CASSDRDLNQPQHF
len: 14; v_gene: TRBV12-3/TRBV12-4; abundance: NA; j_gene: TRBJ2-4; d_gene: TRBD1; CDR3nt: TGTGCCAGCAGTCCCCAAGACAGGGTGAACATTCAGTACTTC; CDR3aa: CASSPQDRVNIQYF